The 12 T cell receptor beta chains in this list originate from one sample, sequenced in a study of blood T cells in healthy people across ages. For the second PCR, which ran for 7 to 11 cycles, a sample-barcoded 5' primer and a J-beta primer mix were used. TCRdb recomputed calls from the 5' RACE reads with MiXCR, one row per CDR3 protein. The data show more than 900,000 distinct CDR3 sequences, with just under 30% seen just once and about 9.4% held by the top ten. A further study also used this sample, focusing on T cells of mothers and their children.

The sample was blood. The origin of the receptors is a woman aged 40 to 49 in good health.

V usage is TRBV18 and J usage is TRBJ2-7; the D gene is possibly TRBD2 (6 bases). This CDR3 comprises 14 residues. Germline assignment: CDR1 KGHSH and CDR2 LQKENI. V lost 3 bases and J lost 3, with 12 bases in between. The CDR3 loop reads CASSPSGSNYEQYF. DNA of the CDR3: TGTGCCAGCTCACCTAGCGGCTCAAACTACGAGCAGTACTTC.

This clonotype was seen at least ten times. The V call is TRBV20-1, the J call TRBJ2-7; TRBD2 matches at 7 bases. Losses at the gene ends were 0 bases for V and 0 bases for J; bases not matched to a gene: 8. The CDR3 runs to 16 residues. Germline CDR1 and CDR2: DFQATT and SNEGSKA (reference sequence). This chain's CDR3 is CSARDPASGNSYEQYF. For the CDR3, the DNA is TGCAGTGCTAGAGATCCTGCTAGCGGTAACTCCTACGAGCAGTACTTC.

For this clonotype: This clone may be a read error of a much larger clone one base away. The chain is built from TRBV7-6 and TRBJ2-1; 10 bases line up with TRBD1. Germline CDR1 and CDR2: SGHVS and FNYEAQ. V was pared by 1 base and J by 9 bases, with 9 bases of the junction left unmatched. CDR3 length: 16 residues. CDR3: CASSLVGDRGDGEQFF. The DNA of the CDR3 is TGTGCCAGCAGCTTAGTGGGGGACAGGGGTGACGGTGAGCAGTTCTTC.

This clonotype has at least ten counts. The chain combines TRBV5-6 with TRBJ2-7; TRBD1 aligns across 9 bases. Germline CDR1 and CDR2: SGHDT and YYEEEE. CDR3 size: 15 residues. V dropped 4 bases and J dropped 1; count of bases not matched to a gene: 6. The CDR3 DNA follows: TGTGCCAGCAGCCCCACAGGGGGCGCGTCCTACGAGCAGTACTTC. As protein: CASSPTGGASYEQYF.

In regard to this clonotype: A much larger clonotype is one base distant, so this may be a read error. This chain connects TRBV27 to TRBJ2-4; TRBD2 aligns across 7 bases. CDR3 length: 14 amino acids. The germline V gene has CDR1 MNHEY and CDR2 SMNVEV (reference sequence). This CDR3 reads CVSSLGLAGDIQYF. For the CDR3, the DNA is TGTGTCAGCAGTTTAGGACTGGCGGGGGACATTCAGTACTTC.

This clonotype was found a few times. This chain uses TRBV25-1 with TRBJ1-4, with a tentative D call TRBD1 (5 bases). The V gene lost 0 bases and the J gene lost 7 bases, with 9 bases spanning the gap. The CDR3 contains 14 residues. Germline V gene sequence: CDR1 MGHDK, CDR2 SYGVNS. This CDR3 is CASSEYRGSEKLFF. CDR3 nucleotide sequence: TGTGCCAGCAGTGAATACCGGGGGAGTGAAAAACTGTTTTTT. The full variable domain, its missing parts supplied by reference TRBV25-1 and TRBJ1-4, is EADIYQTPRYLVIGTGKKITLECSQTMGHDKMYWYQQDPGMELHLIHYSYGVNSTEKGDLSSESTVSRIRTEHFPLTLESARPSHTSQYLCASSEYRGSEKLFFGSGTQLSVL.

This clonotype was seen more than once but under ten times. The J gene is TRBJ2-1, the V gene TRBV9; 8 positions match TRBD1. V shed 4 bases, J shed 3 bases, and the junction held 6 bases outside the gene matches. The CDR3 length is 15 residues. CDR1 is SGDLS and CDR2 is YYNGEE in the germline V gene. The CDR3 here is CASSTGGQGYNEQFF. CDR3 bases: TGTGCCAGCAGCACCGGCGGACAGGGCTACAATGAGCAGTTCTTC.

In its sample, this clonotype was seen many times. This sequence joins TRBV18 and TRBJ2-4; D is perhaps TRBD1 (6 bases). V lost 4 bases and J 8 bases, leaving 9 bases between the germline ends. The germline V gene has CDR1 KGHSH and CDR2 LQKENI. This CDR3 has 12 amino acids. Here the CDR3 DNA reads TGTGCCAGCTCACTGAAGGGGGACATTCAGTACTTC. It yields the protein CASSLKGDIQYF.

This clonotype was seen at least ten times. A read error may explain this, as a much larger clone is one base away. The V call is TRBV15, the J call TRBJ2-1; 8 bases map to TRBD1. Near its end, the DNA agrees better with TRBJ2-7, so the J call may be wrong. The germline CDR1 and CDR2 sequences are LNHNV and YYDKDF (reference sequence). The CDR3 is 17 amino acids. Here the CDR3 reads CATSREGAGGSYNEQYF. The CDR3 DNA sequence: TGTGCCACCAGCAGAGAAGGGGCAGGGGGCTCCTACAATGAGCAGTACTTC.

This chain connects TRBV7-2 to TRBJ2-1; D perhaps matches TRBD1 (5 bases). The germline V gene encodes CDR1 SGHTA and CDR2 FQGNSA. Trimming removed 2 bases at V and 9 bases at J, with 14 bases between. The CDR3 contains 14 residues. The CDR3 nucleotides are TGTGCCAGCAGCTTATTGGTAGCTAGGGGTGAGCAGTTCTTC. The encoded protein is CASSLLVARGEQFF. The full variable domain, completed using reference TRBV7-2 and TRBJ2-1, is GAGVSQSPSNKVTEKGKDVELRCDPISGHTALYWYRQSLGQGLEFLIYFQGNSAPDKSGLPSDRFSAERTGGSVSTLTIQRTQQEDSAVYLCASSLLVARGEQFFGPGTRLTVL.

This clonotype was detected many times. V gene TRBV7-9 combines with J gene TRBJ2-4, with TRBD1 matching over 8 bases. Germline V gives CDR1 SEHNR, CDR2 FQNEAQ (reference sequence). This CDR3 spans 14 amino acids. V was clipped by 7 bases and J by 8 bases; unmatched bases: 10. In DNA form, the CDR3 reads TGTGCCAGCACCAACTCGGGACAGGATTACATTCAGTACTTC. Translating it yields CASTNSGQDYIQYF. Together with reference TRBV7-9 and TRBJ2-4, the CDR3 gives the full variable domain: DTGVSQNPRHKITKRGQNVTFRCDPISEHNRLYWYRQTLGQGPEFLTYFQNEAQLEKSRLLSDRFSAERPKGSFSTLEIQRTEQGDSAMYLCASTNSGQDYIQYFGAGTRLSVL.

This chain links TRBV5-1 with TRBJ2-5; the D call may be TRBD1 or TRBD2 (5 bases each). V shed 2 bases and J shed 6 bases, with 11 bases lying between them. Germline V CDR1 and CDR2: SGHRS, YFSETQ. This CDR3 comprises 13 residues. CDR3 residues: CASSFFGDQTQYF. DNA for the CDR3: TGCGCCAGCAGCTTTTTTGGGGACCAGACCCAGTACTTC.